This TCR beta chain appears in the sequencing data of a study of regulatory T cells in long-lasting Graves disease. As for the study in general: More than 5 years of antithyroid drugs with positive TSH receptor antibodies defined persistent Graves' disease.

Time point defined: persistent/refractory GD, antithyroid drugs over 5 years with positive TRAb. RNA extracted from PBMCs served as the sequencing template. Graves' disease diagnosis used American Thyroid Association guidelines. This clonotype occurred a few times. No antigen is known for it. Germline V lookup: CDR1 SGHRS, CDR2 YFSETQ. The CDR3 covers 14 residues. V was pared by 2 bases and J by 8 bases, with 13 bases between. Building of the TCR beta libraries involved iRepertoire HTBI primers and Arm-PCR of CDR3 regions. TCRdb processed the multiplex PCR reads anew with MiXCR; each CDR3 protein has one entry. The sample holds roughly 400,000 distinct CDR3 sequences, under 25% seen once. Whole-study results and caveats: In persistent patients, shared public clonotypes (approximately 3,000) outnumbered those in new patients (966). The study found lower TCR diversity in persistent Graves' patients than in newly diagnosed ones.

The clonotype originates from a female donor with Graves disease. The chain has TRBV5-1 and TRBJ1-4, with D unclear. The sample here was peripheral blood mononuclear cells (PBMCs), taken when the disease was refractory, from a patient treated with antithyroid drugs. The CDR3 DNA reads TGCGCCAGCAGCTTTGGCAGCATGGAGGAAAAACTGTTTTTT. It is translated as CASSFGSMEEKLFF.